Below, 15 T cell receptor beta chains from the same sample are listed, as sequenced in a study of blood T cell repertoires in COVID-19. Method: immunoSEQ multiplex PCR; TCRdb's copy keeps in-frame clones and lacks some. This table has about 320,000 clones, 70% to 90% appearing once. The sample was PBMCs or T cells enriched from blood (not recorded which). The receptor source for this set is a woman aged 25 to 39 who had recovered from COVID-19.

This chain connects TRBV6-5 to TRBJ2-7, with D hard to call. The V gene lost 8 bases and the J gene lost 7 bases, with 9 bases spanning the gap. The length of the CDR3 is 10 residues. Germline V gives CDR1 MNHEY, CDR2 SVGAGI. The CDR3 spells CASHLREQYF. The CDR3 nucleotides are TGTGCCAGCCACCTTAGAGAGCAGTACTTC.

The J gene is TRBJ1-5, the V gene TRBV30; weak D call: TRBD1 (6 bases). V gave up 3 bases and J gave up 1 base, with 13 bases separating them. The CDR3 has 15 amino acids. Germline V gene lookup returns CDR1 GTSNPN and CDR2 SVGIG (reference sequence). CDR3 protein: CAWSAGETSNQPQHF. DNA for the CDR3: TGTGCCTGGAGCGCAGGGGAGACGAGCAATCAGCCCCAGCATTTT.

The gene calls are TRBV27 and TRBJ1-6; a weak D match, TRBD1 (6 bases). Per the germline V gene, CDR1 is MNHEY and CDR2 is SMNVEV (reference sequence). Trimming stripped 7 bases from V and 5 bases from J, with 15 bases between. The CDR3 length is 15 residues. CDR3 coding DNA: TGTGCCAGCATGATTCGACAGGAGCATAATTCACCCCTCCACTTT. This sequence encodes CASMIRQEHNSPLHF.

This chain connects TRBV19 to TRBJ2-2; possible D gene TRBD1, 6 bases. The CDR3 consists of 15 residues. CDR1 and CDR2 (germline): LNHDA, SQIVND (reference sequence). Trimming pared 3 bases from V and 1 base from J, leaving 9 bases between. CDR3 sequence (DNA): TGTGCCAGTAGTATGGGACAAAGGAACACCGGGGAGCTGTTTTTT. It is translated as CASSMGQRNTGELFF.

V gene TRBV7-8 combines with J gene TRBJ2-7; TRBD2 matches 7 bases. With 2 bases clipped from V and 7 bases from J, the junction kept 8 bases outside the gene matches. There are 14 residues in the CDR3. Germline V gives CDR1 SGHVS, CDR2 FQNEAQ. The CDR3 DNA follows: TGTGCCAGCAGCTTACTGGGGTTGGGAGGGGAGCAGTACTTC. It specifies CASSLLGLGGEQYF.

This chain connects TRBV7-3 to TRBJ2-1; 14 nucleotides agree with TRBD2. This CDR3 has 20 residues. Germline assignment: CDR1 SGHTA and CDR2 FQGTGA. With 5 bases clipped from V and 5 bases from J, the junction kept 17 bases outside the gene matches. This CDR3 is CASSAAGTSGGVFADNEQFF. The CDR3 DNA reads TGTGCCAGCAGCGCCGCCGGGACTAGCGGGGGTGTTTTCGCGGACAATGAGCAGTTCTTC.

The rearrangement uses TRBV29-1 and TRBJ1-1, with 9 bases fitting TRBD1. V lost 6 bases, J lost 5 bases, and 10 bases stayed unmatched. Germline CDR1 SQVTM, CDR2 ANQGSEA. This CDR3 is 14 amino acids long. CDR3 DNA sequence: TGCAGCGTGGTACCGACAGGGGGATTGACTGAAGCTTTCTTT. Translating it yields CSVVPTGGLTEAFF.

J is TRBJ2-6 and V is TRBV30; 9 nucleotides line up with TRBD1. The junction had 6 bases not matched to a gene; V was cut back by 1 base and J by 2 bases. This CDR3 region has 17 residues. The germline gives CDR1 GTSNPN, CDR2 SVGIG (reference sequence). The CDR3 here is CAWSAGTGYAGANVLTF. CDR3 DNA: TGTGCCTGGAGTGCGGGGACAGGGTACGCTGGGGCCAACGTCCTGACTTTC.

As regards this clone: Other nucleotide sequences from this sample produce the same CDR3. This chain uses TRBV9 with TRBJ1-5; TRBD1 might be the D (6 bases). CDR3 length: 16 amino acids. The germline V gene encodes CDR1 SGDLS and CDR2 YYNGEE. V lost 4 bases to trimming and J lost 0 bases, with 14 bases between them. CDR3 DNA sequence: TGTGCCAGCAGCCCAGGGGTCGGGGCTAGCAATCAGCCCCAGCATTTT. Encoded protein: CASSPGVGASNQPQHF.

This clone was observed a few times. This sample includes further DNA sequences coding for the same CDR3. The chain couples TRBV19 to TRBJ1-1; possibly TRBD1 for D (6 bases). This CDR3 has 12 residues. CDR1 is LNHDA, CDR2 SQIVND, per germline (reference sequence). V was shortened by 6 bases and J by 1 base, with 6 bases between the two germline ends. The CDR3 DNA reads TGTGCCAGTAGGACAGGGAACACTGAAGCTTTCTTT. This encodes CASRTGNTEAFF.

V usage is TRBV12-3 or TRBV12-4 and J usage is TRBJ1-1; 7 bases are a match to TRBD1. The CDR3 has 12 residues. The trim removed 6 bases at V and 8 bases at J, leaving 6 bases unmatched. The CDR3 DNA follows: TGTGCCAGCAGAACCGGGACAGTCGAAGCTTTCTTT. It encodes CASRTGTVEAFF.

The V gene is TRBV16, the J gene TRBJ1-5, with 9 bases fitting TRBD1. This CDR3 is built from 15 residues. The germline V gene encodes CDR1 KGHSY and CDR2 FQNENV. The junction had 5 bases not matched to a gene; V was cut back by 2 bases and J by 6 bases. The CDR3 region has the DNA TGTGCCAGCAGCCAAGCACAGGGGGCGATTCAGCCCCAGCATTTT. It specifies CASSQAQGAIQPQHF.

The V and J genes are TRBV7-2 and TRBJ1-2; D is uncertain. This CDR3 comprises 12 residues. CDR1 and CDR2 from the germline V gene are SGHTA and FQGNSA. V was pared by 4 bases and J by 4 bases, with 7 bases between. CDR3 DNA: TGTGCCAGCAGCTCAACATCCTATGGCTACACCTTC. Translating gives CASSSTSYGYTF.

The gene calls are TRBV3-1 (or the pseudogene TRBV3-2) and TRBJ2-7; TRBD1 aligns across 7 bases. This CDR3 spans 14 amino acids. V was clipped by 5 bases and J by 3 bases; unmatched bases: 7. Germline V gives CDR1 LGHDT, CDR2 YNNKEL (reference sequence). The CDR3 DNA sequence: TGTGCCAGCAGCACCCCGGGACAGATCTACGAGCAGTACTTC. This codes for CASSTPGQIYEQYF.

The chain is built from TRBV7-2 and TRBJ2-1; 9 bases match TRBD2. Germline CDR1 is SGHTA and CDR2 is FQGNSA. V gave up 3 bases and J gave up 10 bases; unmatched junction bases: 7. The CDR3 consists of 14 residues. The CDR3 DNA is TGTGCCAGCAGCTTCTCTAGCGGGGAGGGGGAGCAGTTCTTC. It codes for CASSFSSGEGEQFF.